The source of this T cell receptor (beta chain) is a study of regulatory T cells in long-lasting Graves disease. Study-wide points: Among persistent patients, a larger number of public clonotypes were shared (about 2,700) than among newly diagnosed patients (roughly 910). TRBV28, TRBJ1-2 and TRBJ2-5 emerged as the favored segments in persistent disease.

As for time point: persistent/refractory GD, antithyroid drugs over 5 years with positive TRAb. TCR sequences were obtained from RNA taken from PBMCs. Of note for this clonotype: Its antigen is still unknown.

With iRepertoire HTBI primers and Arm-PCR of CDR3 regions, TCR beta libraries were built. TCRdb itself ran the multiplex PCR reads through MiXCR, one entry per CDR3 protein. This sample has over 650,000 distinct CDR3 sequences, with about 32% found just once. Unmatched junction bases numbered 7, after V lost 6 bases and J lost 6 bases. The CDR3 consists of 12 residues. Germline-derived CDR1 and CDR2 are DFQATT and SNEGSKA (reference sequence). The sequence came from a female donor with Graves disease. This rearrangement joins TRBV20-1 to TRBJ2-7; 8 bases are shared with TRBD2. The sequencing used peripheral blood mononuclear cells (PBMCs), collected when the disease was refractory, from a patient treated with antithyroid drugs. CDR3 sequence reads: CSASAGVGEQYF. The CDR3, as DNA: TGCAGTGCCTCAGCGGGAGTCGGCGAGCAGTACTTC.